A single sample is the source of the 9 T cell receptor beta chains below, sequenced in a study of Graves' ophthalmopathy and Graves' hyperthyroidism. Researchers took RNA transcripts and amplified TCR beta CDR3 regions from them. Amplification began with first-round RT-PCR using HTBI primers, then second-round multiplex PCR was performed. TCRdb recomputed calls from the multiplex PCR reads with MiXCR, one row per CDR3 protein. In the table there are 240,000 or so distinct CDR3 sequences, around 50% of which are singletons. The sequenced material came from peripheral blood. The receptors come from an adult man with Graves' ophthalmopathy.

This chain links TRBV20-1 with TRBJ2-5; no definite D call. Germline CDR1 reads DFQATT; CDR2 reads SNEGSKA (reference sequence). This CDR3 comprises 13 residues. Deletions cut 3 bases from V and 1 base from J, with 9 bases between. The CDR3 nucleotides read TGCAGTGCTAGTTTTGGTAGCCAAGAGACCCAGTACTTC. This translates into CSASFGSQETQYF.

The chain carries TRBV24-1 and TRBJ2-2; perhaps D is TRBD1 or TRBD2 (7 bases each). CDR1 and CDR2 (germline): KGHDR, SFDVKD. This CDR3 has 15 residues. V lost 12 bases, J lost 4 bases, and 20 bases lay in between. CDR3: CAAQGGGAGTGELFF. The CDR3 nucleotides are TGTGCCGCCCAGGGGGGGGGCGCAGGCACCGGGGAGCTGTTTTTT.

This clonotype was recorded at least ten times. The chain uses TRBV29-1 and TRBJ1-4; D is perhaps TRBD1 (5 bases). The CDR3 has 11 residues. Germline-derived CDR1 and CDR2 are SQVTM and ANQGSEA. Trimming took off 6 bases at V and 8 bases at J, with 10 bases between the two ends. CDR3 sequence (DNA): TGCAGCGTGGGGCGGGAGGAAAAACTGTTTTTT. Protein sequence: CSVGREEKLFF.

The chain couples TRBV28 to TRBJ2-7; tentatively, D is TRBD2 (5 bases). The ends were cut back, 4 bases at V and 4 bases at J, with 14 bases in the middle. This CDR3 comprises 14 residues. Germline CDR1 and CDR2: MDHEN and SYDVKM. This CDR3 reads CASSSPLVPYEQYF. The CDR3 bases are TGTGCCAGCAGTTCCCCACTAGTACCTTACGAGCAGTACTTC.

This clonotype was detected a few times. V is TRBV7-8 and J is TRBJ1-3; no reliable D call. V was clipped by 2 bases and J by 8 bases, with 10 bases between them. This CDR3 comprises 13 residues. CDR1 is SGHVS and CDR2 is FQNEAQ in the germline V gene. CDR3 region: CASSLFVWDTIYF. The CDR3 DNA sequence: TGTGCCAGCAGCTTATTCGTCTGGGACACCATATATTTT.

This clonotype came up a few times. The rearrangement uses TRBV7-9 and TRBJ1-1; maybe TRBD1 (5 bases). Germline V gene lookup returns CDR1 SEHNR and CDR2 FQNEAQ (reference sequence). The CDR3 contains 15 residues. The ends were cut back, 3 bases at V and 1 base at J, with 12 bases in the middle. Here the CDR3 DNA reads TGTGCCAGCAGCTTTATCGGTAGGGGGAACACTGAAGCTTTCTTT. The encoded protein is CASSFIGRGNTEAFF.

The CDR3 nucleotides are TGTGCCAGCAGCTTACTGGGGGTCTACGAGCAGTACTTC. Translating gives CASSLLGVYEQYF. The chain combines TRBV7-2 with TRBJ2-7; D might be TRBD1 or TRBD2, each matching 5 bases. The CDR3 totals 13 residues. In germline, CDR1 is SGHTA, CDR2 FQGNSA. Trimming took off 2 bases at V and 3 bases at J, with 8 bases between the two ends.

CDR3 sequence reads: CASSRDGQLNTEAFF. DNA of the CDR3: TGTGCCAGCAGCCGAGACGGACAGCTGAACACTGAAGCTTTCTTT. The J gene is TRBJ1-1, the V gene TRBV5-8; TRBD1 might be the D (6 bases). The CDR3 sequence is 15 residues long. The germline V and J ends were trimmed by 4 bases and 0 bases, with 13 bases remaining between them. Germline V gene lookup returns CDR1 SGHTS and CDR2 YDEGEE.

This clonotype was observed a few times. The V call is TRBV2, the J call TRBJ1-2; 8 bases agree with TRBD1. There are 14 residues in the CDR3. CDR1 is SNHLY and CDR2 is FYNNEI in the germline V gene. Trimming removed 6 bases from V and 8 bases from J; junction bases left unmatched: 11. CDR3 in DNA: TGTGCCAGCAGGGCGACAGGGGCCCTTTCGGGCTACACCTTC. Its translation is CASRATGALSGYTF. Full variable domain (remainder filled in from reference TRBV2 and TRBJ1-2): EPEVTQTPSHQVTQMGQEVILRCVPISNHLYFYWYRQILGQKVEFLVSFYNNEISEKSEIFDDQFSVERPDGSNFTLKIRSTKLEDSAMYFCASRATGALSGYTFGSGTRLTVV.